A selection of T cell receptor beta chains follows, all from one sample in a study of blood T cell repertoires in COVID-19. Sequenced by immunoSEQ multiplex PCR; TCRdb stores in-frame clones only, minus some. The table includes hundreds of thousands of clones, roughly nine tenths detected once. Sequencing input: peripheral blood. These receptor sequences come from a woman in her forties or fifties with COVID-19, enrolled during active disease. The conserved cysteine and the conserved F or W are not part of the CDR3 here. D genes are given only for firm matches.

d_gene: .
j_gene: TRBJ1-1
v_gene: TRBV5-1
CDR3aa: ASRFTGLDEAF

d_gene: TRBD1
j_gene: TRBJ2-1
v_gene: TRBV9
CDR3aa: ASSDGTGQYNEQF

d_gene: .
j_gene: TRBJ1-2
v_gene: TRBV5-1
CDR3aa: ASSEAGQSNYGYT

d_gene: .
j_gene: TRBJ1-1
v_gene: TRBV5-1
CDR3aa: ASSLEGVEAF

d_gene: TRBD2
j_gene: TRBJ2-4
v_gene: TRBV18
CDR3aa: ASSPPGEGENKLAKNIQY

d_gene: .
j_gene: TRBJ2-4
v_gene: TRBV2
CDR3aa: ASSEWAGRSGNIQY

d_gene: .
j_gene: TRBJ2-3
v_gene: TRBV5-5
CDR3aa: ASSGARTPDTQY

d_gene: .
j_gene: TRBJ1-3
v_gene: TRBV28
CDR3aa: ASTRITLGNTIY

d_gene: TRBD1
j_gene: TRBJ1-1
v_gene: TRBV19
CDR3aa: ASSNRGAF

d_gene: TRBD1
j_gene: TRBJ2-2
v_gene: TRBV7-8
CDR3aa: ASSLWTGMDGELF

d_gene: .
j_gene: TRBJ2-2
v_gene: TRBV5-1
CDR3aa: ASSGPTGAGELF

d_gene: .
j_gene: TRBJ2-7
v_gene: TRBV6-5
CDR3aa: TSETGSYEQY

d_gene: .
j_gene: TRBJ2-5
v_gene: TRBV6-1
CDR3aa: ASSESRETQY

d_gene: .
j_gene: TRBJ1-2
v_gene: TRBV20-1
CDR3aa: SDERGYT

d_gene: TRBD1
j_gene: TRBJ1-1
v_gene: TRBV30
CDR3aa: AWSRGDTEAF

d_gene: .
j_gene: TRBJ1-5
v_gene: TRBV6-2/TRBV6-3
CDR3aa: ASSTPSNQPQH

d_gene: .
j_gene: TRBJ2-7
v_gene: TRBV30
CDR3aa: AWSVTGGPYEQY

d_gene: .
j_gene: TRBJ2-7
v_gene: TRBV19
CDR3aa: ASSISRDYEQY

d_gene: .
j_gene: TRBJ2-7
v_gene: TRBV9
CDR3aa: ASSVAFSSYEQY

d_gene: TRBD2
j_gene: TRBJ2-3
v_gene: TRBV30
CDR3aa: AHSGATTDTQY

d_gene: TRBD2
j_gene: TRBJ2-7
v_gene: TRBV30
CDR3aa: AWSRLAGIYEQY

d_gene: TRBD2
j_gene: TRBJ2-3
v_gene: TRBV7-9
CDR3aa: ASSLAGMTSGGPDTQY

d_gene: .
j_gene: TRBJ2-5
v_gene: TRBV24-1
CDR3aa: ATSDLGRGKGETQY

d_gene: .
j_gene: TRBJ2-7
v_gene: TRBV20-1
CDR3aa: SASLGAEQY

d_gene: .
j_gene: TRBJ1-1
v_gene: TRBV11-1
CDR3aa: ASSPGGGLNTEAF

d_gene: TRBD2
j_gene: TRBJ2-5
v_gene: TRBV11-2
CDR3aa: ASSPPGLAGEETQY

d_gene: .
j_gene: TRBJ1-1
v_gene: TRBV6-5
CDR3aa: ASSLGAATEAF

d_gene: .
j_gene: TRBJ2-1
v_gene: TRBV7-2
CDR3aa: ASSSGEGDRLHNEQF

d_gene: .
j_gene: TRBJ2-7
v_gene: TRBV21-1
CDR3aa: ASSRGAEQY

d_gene: .
j_gene: TRBJ2-3
v_gene: TRBV11-3
CDR3aa: ASSLGSSDTQY

d_gene: .
j_gene: TRBJ1-1
v_gene: TRBV10-2
CDR3aa: ASSELRIGTEAF

d_gene: .
j_gene: TRBJ2-7
v_gene: TRBV3-1/TRBV3-2
CDR3aa: ASSVTDYEQY

d_gene: .
j_gene: TRBJ1-6
v_gene: TRBV7-6
CDR3aa: ASSLGQANNSPLH

d_gene: .
j_gene: TRBJ1-1
v_gene: TRBV9
CDR3aa: ASSRNVWNTEAF

d_gene: TRBD1
j_gene: TRBJ2-7
v_gene: TRBV2
CDR3aa: ASSFGTGGIYEQY

d_gene: TRBD2
j_gene: TRBJ2-1
v_gene: TRBV5-1
CDR3aa: ASSLTEAGGYNEQF

d_gene: .
j_gene: TRBJ1-3
v_gene: TRBV11-2
CDR3aa: ASSRGNTIY

d_gene: .
j_gene: TRBJ1-6
v_gene: TRBV2
CDR3aa: ASSVQGPPNSPLH

d_gene: TRBD1
j_gene: TRBJ1-1
v_gene: TRBV9
CDR3aa: ASSAEQGPEAF

d_gene: .
j_gene: TRBJ2-3
v_gene: TRBV7-3
CDR3aa: ASSLNPGVRDTQY

d_gene: TRBD1
j_gene: TRBJ1-1
v_gene: TRBV18
CDR3aa: ASSTGQGDIISTEAF

d_gene: TRBD1
j_gene: TRBJ1-4
v_gene: TRBV7-9
CDR3aa: ASSRTGVEKLF

d_gene: .
j_gene: TRBJ2-7
v_gene: TRBV9
CDR3aa: ASSATWTESYEQY

d_gene: .
j_gene: TRBJ1-5
v_gene: TRBV28
CDR3aa: ASRKHGNQPQH

d_gene: TRBD1
j_gene: TRBJ1-2
v_gene: TRBV19
CDR3aa: ASSMMNGQAGVGYT

d_gene: TRBD1
j_gene: TRBJ2-7
v_gene: TRBV7-9
CDR3aa: ASSGGQGAHEQY

d_gene: .
j_gene: TRBJ1-5
v_gene: TRBV12-3/TRBV12-4
CDR3aa: ASSLNQPQH

d_gene: .
j_gene: TRBJ2-3
v_gene: TRBV5-1
CDR3aa: ASSLVAGSWDTDTQY

d_gene: .
j_gene: TRBJ1-3
v_gene: TRBV5-6
CDR3aa: ASMLEQVGNTIY

d_gene: TRBD1
j_gene: TRBJ1-2
v_gene: TRBV29-1
CDR3aa: SVEVGTGALNYGYT

d_gene: .
j_gene: TRBJ1-6
v_gene: TRBV11-2
CDR3aa: ASSTTGYNSPLH

d_gene: .
j_gene: TRBJ1-2
v_gene: TRBV20-1
CDR3aa: SASNRGSGYT

d_gene: TRBD1
j_gene: TRBJ2-5
v_gene: TRBV29-1
CDR3aa: SVTLTTGAQETQY

d_gene: .
j_gene: TRBJ1-6
v_gene: TRBV18
CDR3aa: ASSLGKETYSPLH

d_gene: .
j_gene: TRBJ1-5
v_gene: TRBV28
CDR3aa: ASSQPRVDQPQH

d_gene: TRBD1
j_gene: TRBJ1-2
v_gene: TRBV5-6
CDR3aa: ASSPNVLDREDYGYT

d_gene: TRBD1
j_gene: TRBJ2-7
v_gene: TRBV2
CDR3aa: ASRKGEPGQGSEQY

d_gene: .
j_gene: TRBJ2-3
v_gene: TRBV5-1
CDR3aa: ASHLEGGTTDTQY

d_gene: .
j_gene: TRBJ2-1
v_gene: TRBV6-2/TRBV6-3
CDR3aa: ASSSSRLNEQF

d_gene: TRBD1
j_gene: TRBJ2-1
v_gene: TRBV2
CDR3aa: ASIGGAGNYNEQF